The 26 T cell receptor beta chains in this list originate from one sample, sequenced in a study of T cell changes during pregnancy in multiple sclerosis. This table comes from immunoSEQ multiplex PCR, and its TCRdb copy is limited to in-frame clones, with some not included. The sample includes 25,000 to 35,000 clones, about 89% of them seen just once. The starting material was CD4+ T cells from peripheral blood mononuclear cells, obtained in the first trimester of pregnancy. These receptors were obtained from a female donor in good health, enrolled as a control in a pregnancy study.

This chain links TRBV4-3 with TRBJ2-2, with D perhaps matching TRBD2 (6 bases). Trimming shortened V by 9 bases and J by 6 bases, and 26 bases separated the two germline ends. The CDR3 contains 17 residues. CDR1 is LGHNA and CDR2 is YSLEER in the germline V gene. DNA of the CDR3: TGCGCCAGTCGTGTGTTCGTGGACGGGAGTACTGCCGGGGAGCTGTTTTTT. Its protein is CASRVFVDGSTAGELFF.

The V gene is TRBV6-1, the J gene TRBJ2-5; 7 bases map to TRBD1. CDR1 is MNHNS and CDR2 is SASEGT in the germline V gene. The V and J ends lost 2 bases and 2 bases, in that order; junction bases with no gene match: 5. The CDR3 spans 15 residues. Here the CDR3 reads CASSERQGGQETQYF. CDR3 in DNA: TGTGCCAGCAGTGAAAGACAGGGTGGACAAGAGACCCAGTACTTC.

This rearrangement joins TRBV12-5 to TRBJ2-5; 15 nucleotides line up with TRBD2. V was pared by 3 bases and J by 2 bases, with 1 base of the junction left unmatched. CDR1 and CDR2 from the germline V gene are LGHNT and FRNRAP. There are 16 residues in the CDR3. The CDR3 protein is CASGLGLAGGQETQYF. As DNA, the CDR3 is TGTGCTAGTGGTTTAGGACTAGCGGGAGGGCAAGAGACCCAGTACTTC. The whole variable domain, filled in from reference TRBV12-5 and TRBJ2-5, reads DARVTQTPRHKVTEMGQEVTMRCQPILGHNTVFWYRQTMMQGLELLAYFRNRAPLDDSGMPKDRFSAEMPDATLATLKIQPSEPRDSAVYFCASGLGLAGGQETQYFGPGTRLLVL.

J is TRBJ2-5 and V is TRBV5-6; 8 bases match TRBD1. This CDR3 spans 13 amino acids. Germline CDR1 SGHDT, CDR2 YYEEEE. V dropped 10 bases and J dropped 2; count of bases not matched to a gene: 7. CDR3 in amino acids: CAVGQGTQETQYF. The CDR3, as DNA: TGTGCCGTCGGACAGGGTACGCAAGAGACCCAGTACTTC.

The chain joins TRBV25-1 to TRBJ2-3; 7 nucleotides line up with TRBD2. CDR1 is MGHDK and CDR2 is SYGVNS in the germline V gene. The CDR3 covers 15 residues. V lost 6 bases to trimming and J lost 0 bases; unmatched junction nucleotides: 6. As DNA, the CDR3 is TGTGCCAGCAGCCCACTAGCGACTAGCACAGATACGCAGTATTTT. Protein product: CASSPLATSTDTQYF. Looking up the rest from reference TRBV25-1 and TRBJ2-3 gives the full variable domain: EADIYQTPRYLVIGTGKKITLECSQTMGHDKMYWYQQDPGMELHLIHYSYGVNSTEKGDLSSESTVSRIRTEHFPLTLESARPSHTSQYLCASSPLATSTDTQYFGPGTRLTVL.

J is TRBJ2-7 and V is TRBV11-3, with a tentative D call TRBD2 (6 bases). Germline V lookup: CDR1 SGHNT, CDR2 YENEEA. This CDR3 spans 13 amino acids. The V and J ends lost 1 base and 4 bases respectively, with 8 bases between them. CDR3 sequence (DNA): TGTGCCAGCAGCTTAGGCGGGGAATACGAGCAGTACTTC. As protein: CASSLGGEYEQYF.

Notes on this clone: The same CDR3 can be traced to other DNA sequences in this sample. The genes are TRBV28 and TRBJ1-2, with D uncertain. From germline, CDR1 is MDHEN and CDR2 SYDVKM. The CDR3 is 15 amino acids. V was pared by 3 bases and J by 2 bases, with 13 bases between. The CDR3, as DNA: TGTGCCAGCAGTTTGCGAGACGGACTAAACTATGGCTACACCTTC. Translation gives CASSLRDGLNYGYTF.

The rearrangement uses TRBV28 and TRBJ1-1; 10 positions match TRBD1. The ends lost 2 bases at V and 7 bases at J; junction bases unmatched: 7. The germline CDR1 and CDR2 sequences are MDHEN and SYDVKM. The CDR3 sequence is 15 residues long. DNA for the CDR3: TGTGCCAGCAGTTTAGAGACAGGGGGCGCGGATGAAGCTTTCTTT. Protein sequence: CASSLETGGADEAFF.

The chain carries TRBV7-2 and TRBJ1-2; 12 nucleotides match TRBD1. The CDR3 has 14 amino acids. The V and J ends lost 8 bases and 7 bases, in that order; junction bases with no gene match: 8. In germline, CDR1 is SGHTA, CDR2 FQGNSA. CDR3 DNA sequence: TGTGCCAGCGGACGGGACAGGGGGCAAAGTGGCTACACCTTC. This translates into CASGRDRGQSGYTF.

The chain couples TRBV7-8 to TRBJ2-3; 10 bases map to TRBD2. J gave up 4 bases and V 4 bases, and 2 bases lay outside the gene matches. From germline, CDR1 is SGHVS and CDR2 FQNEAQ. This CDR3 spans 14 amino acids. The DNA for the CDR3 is TGTGCCAGCAGCTCTCTAGCGGGAGCAGATACGCAGTATTTT. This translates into CASSSLAGADTQYF.

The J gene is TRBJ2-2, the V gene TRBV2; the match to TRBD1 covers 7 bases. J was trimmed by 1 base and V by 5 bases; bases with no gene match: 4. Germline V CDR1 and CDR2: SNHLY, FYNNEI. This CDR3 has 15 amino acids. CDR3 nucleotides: TGTGCCAGCAGTTGGACAGGTCAGAACACCGGGGAGCTGTTTTTT. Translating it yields CASSWTGQNTGELFF.

The CDR3 nucleotides read TGTGCCAGCAGCCCAACAGGGGGCGTTTTGGAGACCCAGTACTTC. Translation gives CASSPTGGVLETQYF. The J gene is TRBJ2-5, the V gene TRBV5-4, with 9 nucleotides matching TRBD1. Germline loops: CDR1 SGHNT, CDR2 YYREEE (reference sequence). CDR3 size: 15 residues. V lost 4 bases, J lost 5 bases, and 9 bases stayed unmatched.

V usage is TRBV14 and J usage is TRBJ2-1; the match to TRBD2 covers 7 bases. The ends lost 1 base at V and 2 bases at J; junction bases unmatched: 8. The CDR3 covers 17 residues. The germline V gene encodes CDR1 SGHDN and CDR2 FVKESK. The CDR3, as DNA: TGTGCCAGCAGCCAAGTTGGGAGGGGAAGGGCCTACAATGAGCAGTTCTTC. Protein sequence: CASSQVGRGRAYNEQFF.

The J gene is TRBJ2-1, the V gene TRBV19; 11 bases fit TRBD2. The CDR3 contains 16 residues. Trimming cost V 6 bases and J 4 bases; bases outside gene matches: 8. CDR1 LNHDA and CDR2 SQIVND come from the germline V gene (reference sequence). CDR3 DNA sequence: TGTGCCAGTAGAATTAGCGGGAGGGCGGCGTACAATGAGCAGTTCTTC. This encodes CASRISGRAAYNEQFF.

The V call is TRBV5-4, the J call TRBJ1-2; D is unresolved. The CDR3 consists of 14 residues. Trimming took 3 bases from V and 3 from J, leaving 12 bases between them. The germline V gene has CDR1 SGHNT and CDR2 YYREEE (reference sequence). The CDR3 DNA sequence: TGTGCCAGCAGCTCTGTATCGGTCGACTATGGCTACACCTTC. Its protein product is CASSSVSVDYGYTF.

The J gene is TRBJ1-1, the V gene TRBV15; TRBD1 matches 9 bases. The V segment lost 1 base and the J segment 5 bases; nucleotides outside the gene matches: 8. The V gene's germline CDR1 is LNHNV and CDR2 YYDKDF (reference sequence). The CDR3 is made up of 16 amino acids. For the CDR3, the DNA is TGTGCCACCAGCAGAGGAACGGGACAGGGATTTACTGAAGCTTTCTTT. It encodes CATSRGTGQGFTEAFF.

The CDR3 DNA reads as TGTGCCAGCACCGACAGGGTGAATTCACCCCTCCACTTT. Residues: CASTDRVNSPLHF. The chain joins TRBV28 to TRBJ1-6, with 7 bases fitting TRBD1. The V gene end was trimmed by 7 bases and the J gene end by 7 bases; junction bases not matched to a gene: 4. The germline CDR1 and CDR2 sequences are MDHEN and SYDVKM. The CDR3 covers 13 residues.

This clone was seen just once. The CDR3 bases are TGTGCCAGCAGCTTAATCGGTTCCTACAATGAGCAGTTCTTC. It translates to CASSLIGSYNEQFF. The chain has TRBV7-9 and TRBJ2-1; D unresolved. Germline values: CDR1 SEHNR, CDR2 FQNEAQ (reference sequence). The CDR3 runs 14 residues. The germline V and J ends were trimmed by 2 bases and 1 base, with 6 bases remaining between them.

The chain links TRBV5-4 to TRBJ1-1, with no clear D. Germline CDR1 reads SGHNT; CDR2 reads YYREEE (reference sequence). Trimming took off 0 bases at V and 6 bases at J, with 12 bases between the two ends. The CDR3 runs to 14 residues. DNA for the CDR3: TGTGCCAGCAGCTTGGACAGAAAAACTCCTGAAGCTTTCTTT. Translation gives CASSLDRKTPEAFF.

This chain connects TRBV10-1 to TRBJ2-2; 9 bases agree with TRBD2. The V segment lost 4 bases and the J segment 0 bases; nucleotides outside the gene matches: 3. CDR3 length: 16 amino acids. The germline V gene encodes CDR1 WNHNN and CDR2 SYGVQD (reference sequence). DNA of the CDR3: TGCGCCAGCAGTGGTAGACTAGCGGCGAACACCGGGGAGCTGTTTTTT. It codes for CASSGRLAANTGELFF.

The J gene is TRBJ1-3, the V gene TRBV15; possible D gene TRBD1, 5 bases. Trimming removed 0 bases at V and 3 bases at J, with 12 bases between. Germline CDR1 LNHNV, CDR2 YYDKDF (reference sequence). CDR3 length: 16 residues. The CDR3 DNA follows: TGTGCCACCAGCAGAGAGCAGGGCTCGATTGGAAACACCATATATTTT. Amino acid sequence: CATSREQGSIGNTIYF.

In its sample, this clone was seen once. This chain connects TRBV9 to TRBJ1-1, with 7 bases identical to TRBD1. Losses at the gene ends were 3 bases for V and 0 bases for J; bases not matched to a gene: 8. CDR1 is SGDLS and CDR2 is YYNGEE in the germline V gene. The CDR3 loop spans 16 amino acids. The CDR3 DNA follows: TGTGCCAGCAGCGGCCCAGGGGGATCAATGAACACTGAAGCTTTCTTT. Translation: CASSGPGGSMNTEAFF.

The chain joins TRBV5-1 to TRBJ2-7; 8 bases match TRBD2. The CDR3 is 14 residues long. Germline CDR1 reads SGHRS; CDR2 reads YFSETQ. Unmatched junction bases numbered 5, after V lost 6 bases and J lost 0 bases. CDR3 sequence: CASNLAGHSYEQYF. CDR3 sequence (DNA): TGCGCCAGCAACTTAGCGGGGCACTCCTACGAGCAGTACTTC.

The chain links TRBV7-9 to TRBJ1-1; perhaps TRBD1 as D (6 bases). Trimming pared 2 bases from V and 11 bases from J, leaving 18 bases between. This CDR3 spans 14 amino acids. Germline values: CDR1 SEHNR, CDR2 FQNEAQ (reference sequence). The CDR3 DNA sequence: TGTGCCAGCAGCTTAAATCAGGGGTCTCTCTTTGCTTTCTTT. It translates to CASSLNQGSLFAFF.

CDR3 bases: TGTGCCAGCAGTTACGGGGGGACAGGAAGCACAGATACGCAGTATTTT. It encodes CASSYGGTGSTDTQYF. This chain joins TRBV6-6 and TRBJ2-3; 8 bases fit TRBD1. V lost 2 bases, J lost 0 bases, and 4 bases stayed unmatched. Germline CDR1 and CDR2: MNHNY and SVGAGI (reference sequence). This CDR3 contains 16 residues.

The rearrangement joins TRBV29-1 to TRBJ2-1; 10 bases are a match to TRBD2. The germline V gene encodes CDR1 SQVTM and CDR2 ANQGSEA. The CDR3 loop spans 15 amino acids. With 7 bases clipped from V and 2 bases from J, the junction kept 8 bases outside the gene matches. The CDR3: CSAAGTSEAYNEQFF. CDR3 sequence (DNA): TGCAGCGCCGCCGGGACTAGCGAGGCCTACAATGAGCAGTTCTTC.